The clone carrying this T cell receptor (beta chain) was detected many times. Its target is unknown. The data were obtained in a study of T cells in Graves' hyperthyroidism and ophthalmopathy. Study-wide context: Before any treatment, at initial diagnosis, peripheral blood was collected. Study findings and constraints: From stable hyperthyroidism, ophthalmopathy was set apart by a 13 V-J model.

Exclusion followed for patients with uncontrolled infection, other autoimmune disease, pregnancy or lactation. The diagnostic basis comprised clinical symptoms, serum thyroxine and TRAb, thyroid ultrasound and orbital computed tomography. CDR3 length: 14 amino acids. From germline, CDR1 is PRHDT and CDR2 FYEKMQ (reference sequence). Trimming shortened V by 0 bases and J by 4 bases, and 7 bases separated the two germline ends. Amplification of TCR beta CDR3 regions used RNA as the template. When the TCR CDR3 underwent first-round RT-PCR, the HTBI primer set was used. TCRdb reprocessed the multiplex PCR reads via MiXCR and lists one record per CDR3 protein. In the table there are 410,000 or so distinct CDR3 sequences, about 15% of which are singletons.

The receptor comes from a man aged 18 to 30 with Graves' ophthalmopathy. Sequencing was performed on blood. V and J are TRBV13 and TRBJ1-3, with D unclear. The CDR3 is CASSLGPIGNTIYF. In nucleotides, the CDR3 is TGTGCCAGCAGCTTAGGGCCAATCGGAAACACCATATATTTT.